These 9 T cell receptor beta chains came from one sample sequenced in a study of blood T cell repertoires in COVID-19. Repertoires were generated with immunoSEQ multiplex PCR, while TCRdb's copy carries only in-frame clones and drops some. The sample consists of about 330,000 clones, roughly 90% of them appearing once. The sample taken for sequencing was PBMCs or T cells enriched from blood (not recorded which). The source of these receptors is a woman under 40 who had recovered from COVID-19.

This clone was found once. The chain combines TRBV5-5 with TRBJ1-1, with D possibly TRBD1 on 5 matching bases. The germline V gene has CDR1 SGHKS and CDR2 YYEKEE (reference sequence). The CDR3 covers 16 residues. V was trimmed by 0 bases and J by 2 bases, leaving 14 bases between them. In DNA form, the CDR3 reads TGTGCCAGCAGCTTGGCATCAGGGATGACCAACACTGAAGCTTTCTTT. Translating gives CASSLASGMTNTEAFF.

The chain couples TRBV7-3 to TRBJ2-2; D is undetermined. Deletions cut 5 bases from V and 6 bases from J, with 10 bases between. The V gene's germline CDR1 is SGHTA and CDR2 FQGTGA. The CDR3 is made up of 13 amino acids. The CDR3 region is CASSRSSPGELFF. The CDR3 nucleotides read TGTGCCAGCAGCAGATCCAGTCCCGGGGAGCTGTTTTTT.

This CDR3 reads CASSLGGSYGYTF. The CDR3 DNA reads as TGTGCCAGCAGCCTAGGAGGATCCTATGGCTACACCTTC. This rearrangement joins TRBV7-2 to TRBJ1-2; D uncertain. Trimming pared 5 bases from V and 4 bases from J, leaving 11 bases between. This CDR3 comprises 13 residues. Per germline, CDR1 SGHTA and CDR2 FQGNSA.

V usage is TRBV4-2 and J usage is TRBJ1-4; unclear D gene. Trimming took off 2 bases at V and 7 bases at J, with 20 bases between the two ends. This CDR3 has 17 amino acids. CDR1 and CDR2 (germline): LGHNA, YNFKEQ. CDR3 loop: CASSQWRLRRSGEKLFF. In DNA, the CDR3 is TGTGCCAGCAGCCAATGGAGGCTCCGCCGATCGGGTGAAAAACTGTTTTTT.

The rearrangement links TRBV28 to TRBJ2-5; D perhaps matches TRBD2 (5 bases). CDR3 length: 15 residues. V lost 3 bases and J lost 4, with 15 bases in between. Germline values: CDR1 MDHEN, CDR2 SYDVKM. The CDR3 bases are TGTGCCAGCAGTTTGGCGGGCGGTGGTGGAGAGACCCAGTACTTC. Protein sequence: CASSLAGGGGETQYF.

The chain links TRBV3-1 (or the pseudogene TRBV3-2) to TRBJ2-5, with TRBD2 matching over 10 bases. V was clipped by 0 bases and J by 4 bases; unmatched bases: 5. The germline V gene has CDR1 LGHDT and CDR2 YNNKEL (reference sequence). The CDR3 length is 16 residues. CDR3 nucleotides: TGTGCCAGCAGCCAAGATTTGGCTAGCGGGGGAGAGACCCAGTACTTC. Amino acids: CASSQDLASGGETQYF.

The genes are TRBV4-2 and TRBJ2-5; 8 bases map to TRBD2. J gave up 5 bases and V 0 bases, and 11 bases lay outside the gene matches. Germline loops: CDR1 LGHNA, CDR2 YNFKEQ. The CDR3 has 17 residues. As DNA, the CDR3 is TGTGCCAGCAGCCAAGAGAGGTCCAGCGGGGGAAGGGAGACCCAGTACTTC. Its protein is CASSQERSSGGRETQYF.

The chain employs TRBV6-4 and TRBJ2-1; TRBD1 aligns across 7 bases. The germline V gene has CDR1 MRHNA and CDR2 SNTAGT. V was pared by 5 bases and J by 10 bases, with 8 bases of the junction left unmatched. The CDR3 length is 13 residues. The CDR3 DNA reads TGTGCCAGCAGTCAACAGGGGAATGGCGAGCAGTTCTTC. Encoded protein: CASSQQGNGEQFF.

The CDR3 sequence: CASSYGGTEQYF. CDR3 bases: TGTGCCAGCAGTTATGGAGGGACCGAGCAGTACTTC. The J gene is TRBJ2-7, the V gene TRBV6-2 or TRBV6-3, with D perhaps TRBD2 (6 bases). The CDR3 sequence is 12 residues long. Germline V gives CDR1 MNHEY, CDR2 SVGEGT. V was trimmed by 3 bases and J by 6 bases, leaving 9 bases between them.